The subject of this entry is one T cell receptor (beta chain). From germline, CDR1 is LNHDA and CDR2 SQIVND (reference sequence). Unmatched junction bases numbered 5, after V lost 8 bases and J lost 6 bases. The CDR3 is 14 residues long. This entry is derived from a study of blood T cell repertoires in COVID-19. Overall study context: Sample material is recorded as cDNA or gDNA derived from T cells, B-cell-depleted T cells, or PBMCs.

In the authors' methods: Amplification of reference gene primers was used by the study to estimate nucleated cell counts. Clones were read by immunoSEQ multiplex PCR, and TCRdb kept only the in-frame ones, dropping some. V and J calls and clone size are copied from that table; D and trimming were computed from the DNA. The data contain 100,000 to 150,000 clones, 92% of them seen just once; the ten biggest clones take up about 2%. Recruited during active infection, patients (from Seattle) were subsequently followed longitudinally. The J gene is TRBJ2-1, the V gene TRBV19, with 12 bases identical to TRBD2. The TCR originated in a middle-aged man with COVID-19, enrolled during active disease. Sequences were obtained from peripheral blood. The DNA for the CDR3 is TGTGCCAGTCAACTAGCGGGAGGTTTCAATGAGCAGTTCTTC. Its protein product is CASQLAGGFNEQFF.